This TCR beta chain is drawn from a study of cytomegalovirus exposure and HLA in healthy donors. Study-wide findings and caveats: Later analysis indicated greater clonal expansion among HLA-associated TCR beta chains than among equally common other chains. In a later analysis, V- and J-gene trimming of beta chains associated with a DCLRE1C missense variant, replicated independently.

The V and J ends lost 1 base and 3 bases respectively, with 19 bases between them. This CDR3 has 16 residues. CDR1 is SQVTM and CDR2 is ANQGSEA in the germline V gene. Turning to this clone: No antigen is known for it.

In the PCR, 60 Vbeta and 13 Jbeta primers were used. The repertoire was sequenced with immunoSEQ multiplex PCR; TCRdb's copy has only in-frame clones and lacks some. The sample has roughly 200,000 clones, roughly 85% seen once. Sequencing was done on a sample of PBMCs. This chain links TRBV29-1 with TRBJ2-7; possibly TRBD1 for D (5 bases). This TCR was recovered from a woman aged 25 to 39 in good health and CMV-seropositive. CDR3 residues: CSVEGTTMGSGYEQYF. The CDR3 DNA reads TGCAGCGTTGAAGGGACAACCATGGGATCTGGCTACGAGCAGTACTTC.